This T cell receptor (beta chain) comes out of a study of control samples from healthy donors and cancer patients. A remark on this clone: The junction departs from germline at one end; a sequencing error may be responsible.

Produced via immunoSEQ multiplex PCR; TCRdb's table is partial and in-frame only. The data contain 100,000 to 150,000 clones, 70% to 90% of them singletons. This CDR3 spans 13 amino acids. The germline CDR1 and CDR2 sequences are SGHNT and YENEEA. The sample comprised blood. The origin of this receptor is a man in his fifties or sixties in good health. The chain uses TRBV11-3 and TRBJ2-7; weak D call: TRBD2 (5 bases). Written as DNA, the CDR3 is TGTGCCAGCAGCATAGAGGGCTCCTACGAGCAGTACTTC. This encodes CASSIEGSYEQYF.